This T cell receptor beta chain emerged from a study of patients and donors after allogeneic stem cell transplantation. The length of the CDR3 is 16 residues. Deletions cut 7 bases from V and 1 base from J, with 22 bases between. The germline V gene has CDR1 SQVTM and CDR2 ANQGSEA. TCRdb re-called the RT-PCR reads through MiXCR, storing one row per CDR3 protein. There are about a million distinct CDR3 sequences in the sample; around 17% occur only once, and around 6% lies in the top ten. The TCR comes from a human donor who was either an allogeneic HSCT recipient or a stem cell or donor lymphocyte infusion donor (not recorded which). It is not recorded whose cells these are; they may come from a transplant donor. The sequencing input was blood, either unsorted or a sorted T cell fraction (not recorded which). The V call is TRBV29-1, the J call TRBJ1-1; TRBD1 is a possible D gene (6 bases). CDR3 DNA sequence: TGCAGCGCCGGGGGTGTGTTCAGGGGAAGGAACACTGAAGCTTTCTTT. Amino acids: CSAGGVFRGRNTEAFF.